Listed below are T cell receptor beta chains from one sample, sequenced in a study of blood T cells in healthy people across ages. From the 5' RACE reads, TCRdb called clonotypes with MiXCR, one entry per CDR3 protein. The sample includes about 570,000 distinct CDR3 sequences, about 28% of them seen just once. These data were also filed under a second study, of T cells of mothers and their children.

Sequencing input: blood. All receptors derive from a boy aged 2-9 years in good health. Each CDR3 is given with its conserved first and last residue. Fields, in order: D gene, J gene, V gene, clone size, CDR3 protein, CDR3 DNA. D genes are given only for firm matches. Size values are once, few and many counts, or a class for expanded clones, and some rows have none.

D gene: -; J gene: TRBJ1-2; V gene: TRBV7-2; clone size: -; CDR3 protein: CASSLGGGRRNYGYTF; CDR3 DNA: TGTGCCAGCAGCTTAGGAGGGGGACGGCGGAACTATGGCTACACCTTC
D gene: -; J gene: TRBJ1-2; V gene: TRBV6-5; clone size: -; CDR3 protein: CASSYGDTYGYTF; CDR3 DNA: TGTGCCAGCAGTTATGGGGACACCTATGGCTACACCTTC
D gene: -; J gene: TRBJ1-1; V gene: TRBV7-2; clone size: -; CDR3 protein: CASRPEGRGKAFF; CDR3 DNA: TGTGCCAGCAGACCGGAGGGCCGAGGAAAAGCTTTCTTT
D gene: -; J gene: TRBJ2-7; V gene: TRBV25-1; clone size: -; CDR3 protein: CASSHEGGNTEQYF; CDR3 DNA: TGTGCCAGCAGTCATGAGGGTGGGAACACCGAGCAGTACTTC
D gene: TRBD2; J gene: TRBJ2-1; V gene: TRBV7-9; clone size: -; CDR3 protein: CASSRRGGLQNSYNEQFF; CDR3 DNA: TGTGCCAGCAGCCGGCGGGGGGGCCTACAAAACTCCTACAATGAGCAGTTCTTC
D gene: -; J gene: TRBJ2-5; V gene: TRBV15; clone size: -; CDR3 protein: CATSEYAGDEETQYF; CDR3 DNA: TGTGCCACCAGCGAGTATGCAGGGGATGAAGAGACCCAGTACTTC
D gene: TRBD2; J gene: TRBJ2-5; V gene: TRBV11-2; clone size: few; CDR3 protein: CASSEVAGGQETQYF; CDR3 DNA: TGTGCCAGCAGCGAGGTAGCGGGGGGTCAAGAGACCCAGTACTTC
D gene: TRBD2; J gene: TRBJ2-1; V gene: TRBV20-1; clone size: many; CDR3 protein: CSAPGGGLAVYNEQFF; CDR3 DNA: TGCAGTGCGCCCGGGGGGGGACTAGCGGTCTACAATGAGCAGTTCTTC
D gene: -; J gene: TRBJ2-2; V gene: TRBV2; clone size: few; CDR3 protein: CASTRLDTGELFF; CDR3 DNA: TGTGCCAGCACCCGACTTGACACCGGGGAGCTGTTTTTT
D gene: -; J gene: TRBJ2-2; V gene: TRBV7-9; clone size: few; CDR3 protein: CASSTRQGTGELFF; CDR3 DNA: TGTGCCAGCAGCACCCGCCAGGGGACCGGGGAGCTGTTTTTT
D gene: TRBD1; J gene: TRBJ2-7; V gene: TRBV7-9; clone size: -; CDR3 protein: CASSLISLGQGIYEQYF; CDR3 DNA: TGTGCCAGCAGCTTAATTTCCCTCGGACAGGGTATCTACGAGCAGTACTTC
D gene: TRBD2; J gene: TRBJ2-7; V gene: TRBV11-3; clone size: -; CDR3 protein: CASSLDRTSGNEQYF; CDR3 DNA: TGTGCCAGCAGCTTAGACCGGACTAGCGGGAACGAGCAGTACTTC
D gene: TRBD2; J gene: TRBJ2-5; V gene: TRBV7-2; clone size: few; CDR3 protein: CASSPGLAGAPTQYF; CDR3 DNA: TGTGCCAGCAGCCCGGGACTAGCGGGGGCCCCAACCCAGTACTTC
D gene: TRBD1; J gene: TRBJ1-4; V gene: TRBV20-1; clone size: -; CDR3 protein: CSARDYRTGVNEKLFF; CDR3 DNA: TGCAGTGCTAGGGACTATAGGACAGGGGTGAACGAAAAACTGTTTTTT
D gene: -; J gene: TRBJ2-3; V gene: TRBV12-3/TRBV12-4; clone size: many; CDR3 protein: CASSLAGDTQYF; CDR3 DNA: TGTGCCAGCAGTTTAGCGGGAGATACGCAGTATTTT
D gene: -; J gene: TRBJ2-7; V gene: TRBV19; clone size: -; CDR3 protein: CASSKTPSSYEQYF; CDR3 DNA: TGTGCCAGTAGTAAGACACCGAGCTCCTACGAGCAGTACTTC
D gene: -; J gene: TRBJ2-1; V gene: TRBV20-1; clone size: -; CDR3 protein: CSARRDNEQFF; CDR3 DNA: TGCAGTGCCAGACGGGACAATGAGCAGTTCTTC
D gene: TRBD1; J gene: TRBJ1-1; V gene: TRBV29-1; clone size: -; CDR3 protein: CSVGTGQPNTEAFF; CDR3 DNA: TGCAGCGTTGGGACAGGGCAGCCGAACACTGAAGCTTTCTTT
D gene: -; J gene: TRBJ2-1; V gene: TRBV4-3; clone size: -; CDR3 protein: CASSQDIVVPVDEQFF; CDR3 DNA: TGCGCCAGCAGCCAAGATATTGTAGTCCCCGTGGATGAGCAGTTCTTC
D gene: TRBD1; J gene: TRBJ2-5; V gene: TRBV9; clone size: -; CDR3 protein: CASSVQGAGETQYF; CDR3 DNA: TGTGCCAGCAGCGTACAGGGGGCGGGGGAGACCCAGTACTTC
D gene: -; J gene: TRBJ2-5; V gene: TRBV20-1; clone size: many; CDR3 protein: CSARPGGETQYF; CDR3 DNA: TGCAGTGCTCGGCCCGGGGGAGAGACCCAGTACTTC
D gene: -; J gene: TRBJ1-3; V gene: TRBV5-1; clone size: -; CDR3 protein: CASSLAGAADTIYF; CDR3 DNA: TGCGCCAGCAGCTTGGCAGGAGCGGCGGACACCATATATTTT
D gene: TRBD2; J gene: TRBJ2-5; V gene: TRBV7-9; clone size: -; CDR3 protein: CASSPRTSGEETQYF; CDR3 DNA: TGTGCCAGCAGCCCTCGGACTAGCGGAGAAGAGACCCAGTACTTC
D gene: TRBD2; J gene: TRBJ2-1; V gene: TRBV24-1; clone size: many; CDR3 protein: CATSDSGWTSGNEQFF; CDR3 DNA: TGTGCCACCAGTGATTCGGGATGGACTAGCGGGAATGAGCAGTTCTTC
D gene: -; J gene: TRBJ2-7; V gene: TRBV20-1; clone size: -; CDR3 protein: CSARQRGSYEQYF; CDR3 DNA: TGCAGTGCTAGACAACGCGGCTCCTACGAGCAGTACTTC
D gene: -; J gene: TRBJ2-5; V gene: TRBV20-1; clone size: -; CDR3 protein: CSAKGVMEETQYF; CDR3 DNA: TGCAGTGCTAAAGGGGTGATGGAAGAGACCCAGTACTTC
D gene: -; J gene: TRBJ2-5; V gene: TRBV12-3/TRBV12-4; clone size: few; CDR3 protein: CAGSSSRQETQYF; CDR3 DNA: TGTGCCGGCAGTTCATCCAGGCAAGAGACCCAGTACTTC
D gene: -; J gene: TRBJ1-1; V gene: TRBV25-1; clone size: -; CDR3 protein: CASSDWGGVTSEAFF; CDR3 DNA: TGTGCCAGCAGTGATTGGGGTGGAGTCACGAGTGAAGCTTTCTTT
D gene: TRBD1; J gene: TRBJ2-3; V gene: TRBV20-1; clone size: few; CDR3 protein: CSAPTGAGSPDTQYF; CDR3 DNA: TGCAGTGCCCCTACAGGGGCCGGGTCCCCAGATACGCAGTATTTT
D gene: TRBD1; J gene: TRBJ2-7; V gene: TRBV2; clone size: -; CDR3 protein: CASRYGTGWNEQYF; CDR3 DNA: TGTGCCAGCAGATATGGGACAGGGTGGAACGAGCAGTACTTC
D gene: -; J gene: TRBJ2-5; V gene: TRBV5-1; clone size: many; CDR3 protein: CASSGGGRETQYF; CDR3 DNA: TGCGCCAGCAGTGGAGGGGGCCGGGAGACCCAGTACTTC
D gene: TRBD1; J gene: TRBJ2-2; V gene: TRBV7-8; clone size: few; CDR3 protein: CASSLAPDRVNTGELFF; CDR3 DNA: TGTGCCAGCAGCTTAGCCCCAGACAGGGTGAACACCGGGGAGCTGTTTTTT
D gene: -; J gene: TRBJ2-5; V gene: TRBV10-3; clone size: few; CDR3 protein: CAISPRDTQETQYF; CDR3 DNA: TGTGCCATCAGTCCCCGGGACACCCAAGAGACCCAGTACTTC
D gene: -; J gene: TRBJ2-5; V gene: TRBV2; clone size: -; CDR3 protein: CAIPGPKETQYF; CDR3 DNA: TGTGCCATCCCGGGCCCTAAAGAGACCCAGTACTTC
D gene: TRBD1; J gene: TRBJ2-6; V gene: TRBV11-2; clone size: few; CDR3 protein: CASSRTARDRDAGANVLTF; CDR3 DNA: TGTGCCAGCAGCCGCACAGCCCGGGACAGGGATGCAGGGGCCAACGTCCTGACTTTC
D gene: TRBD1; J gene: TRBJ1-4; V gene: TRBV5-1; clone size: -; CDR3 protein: CASSSRTGGAEKLFF; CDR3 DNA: TGCGCCAGCAGCTCAAGGACAGGGGGCGCTGAAAAACTGTTTTTT
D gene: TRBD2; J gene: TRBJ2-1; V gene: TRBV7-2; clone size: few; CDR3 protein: CASSLGYPGRAWFF; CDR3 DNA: TGTGCCAGCAGCTTAGGGTACCCCGGGAGGGCGTGGTTCTTC
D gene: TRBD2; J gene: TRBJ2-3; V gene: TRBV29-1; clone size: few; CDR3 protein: CSVESLAGVTDTQYF; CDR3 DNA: TGCAGCGTTGAAAGCCTAGCGGGAGTTACAGATACGCAGTATTTT
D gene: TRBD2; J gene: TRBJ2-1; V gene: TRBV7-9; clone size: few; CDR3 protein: CASSFSGGTSYNEQFF; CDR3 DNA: TGTGCCAGCAGCTTCAGCGGGGGAACCTCCTACAATGAGCAGTTCTTC
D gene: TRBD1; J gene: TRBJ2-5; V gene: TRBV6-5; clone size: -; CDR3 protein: CASTPTGERETQYF; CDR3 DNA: TGTGCCAGCACCCCGACAGGGGAAAGGGAGACCCAGTACTTC
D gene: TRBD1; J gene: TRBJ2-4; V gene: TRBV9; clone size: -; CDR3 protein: CASSAVGQGGIQYF; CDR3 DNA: TGTGCCAGCAGCGCCGTGGGACAGGGTGGCATTCAGTACTTC
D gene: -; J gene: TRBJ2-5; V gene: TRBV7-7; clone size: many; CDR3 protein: CASSLSPGQTQYF; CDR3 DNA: TGTGCCAGCAGCTTAAGTCCGGGGCAGACCCAGTACTTC
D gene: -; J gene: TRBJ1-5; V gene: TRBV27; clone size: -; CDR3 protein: CASSRRVGSNQPQHF; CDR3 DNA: TGTGCCAGCAGTAGGAGGGTAGGGAGCAATCAGCCCCAGCATTTT
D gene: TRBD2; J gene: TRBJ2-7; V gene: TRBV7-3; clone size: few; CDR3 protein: CASSLKGTSGGESYEQYF; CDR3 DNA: TGTGCCAGCAGCTTAAAGGGGACTAGCGGGGGGGAGTCCTACGAGCAGTACTTC
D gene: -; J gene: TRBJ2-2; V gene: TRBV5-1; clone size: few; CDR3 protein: CASRSTGANTGELFF; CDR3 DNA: TGCGCCAGCAGGAGTACAGGAGCGAACACCGGGGAGCTGTTTTTT
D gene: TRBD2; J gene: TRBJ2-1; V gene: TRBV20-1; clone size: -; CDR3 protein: CSAEAGESSYNEQFF; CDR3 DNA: TGCAGTGCTGAAGCGGGAGAAAGCTCCTACAATGAGCAGTTCTTC
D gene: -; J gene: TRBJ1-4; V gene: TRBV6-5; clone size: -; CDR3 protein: CASSYWRGTPGEKLFF; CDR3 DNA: TGTGCCAGCAGTTACTGGAGAGGTACCCCGGGGGAAAAACTGTTTTTT